The next 19 T cell receptor beta chains were all read from a single sample in a study of T cell responses to AZD1222 COVID-19 vaccine. Data came from immunoSEQ multiplex PCR; TCRdb stores just in-frame clones and leaves some out. The sample records some 110,000 clones, about 90% being singletons. The sequencing here drew on peripheral blood, taken on day 0 of AZD1222 vaccination. Receptor source: an adult in good health.

This clone was observed a single time. The chain links TRBV19 to TRBJ1-1; weak D call: TRBD1 (6 bases). V was pared by 8 bases and J by 4 bases, with 20 bases between. Germline CDR1 is LNHDA and CDR2 is SQIVND (reference sequence). This CDR3 is 15 amino acids long. DNA for the CDR3: TGTGCCAGTCGGGGGGCGGTGGGTGGTCTCACTGAAGCTTTCTTT. It is translated as CASRGAVGGLTEAFF.

The genes are TRBV6-6 and TRBJ2-7; no reliable D call. The CDR3 sequence is 15 residues long. Trimming took 7 bases from V and 1 from J, leaving 17 bases between them. Germline loops: CDR1 MNHNY, CDR2 SVGAGI (reference sequence). The CDR3 DNA is TGTGCCAGCACCCCCCCGGTTGGACGGTCCTACGAGCAGTACTTC. Translating it yields CASTPPVGRSYEQYF.

This chain uses TRBV12-3 or TRBV12-4 with TRBJ2-7; D is ambiguous. V gave up 1 base and J gave up 7 bases, with 5 bases separating them. CDR3 length equals 11 residues. CDR3 protein: CASSLEAEQYF. Here the CDR3 DNA reads TGTGCCAGCAGTTTAGAAGCTGAGCAGTACTTC.

The chain has TRBV6-2 or TRBV6-3 and TRBJ1-3; D is unclear. This CDR3 has 16 residues. V lost 2 bases and J lost 0, with 11 bases in between. Germline V gives CDR1 MNHEY, CDR2 SVGEGT. The CDR3 here is CASSYGSLLSGNTIYF. As DNA, the CDR3 is TGTGCCAGCAGTTACGGGAGCTTACTCTCTGGAAACACCATATATTTT.

The gene calls are TRBV5-4 and TRBJ1-1; TRBD1 aligns across 7 bases. The junction had 6 bases not matched to a gene; V was cut back by 0 bases and J by 7 bases. CDR1 is SGHNT, CDR2 YYREEE, per germline (reference sequence). The CDR3 is 14 amino acids. In nucleotides, the CDR3 is TGTGCCAGCAGCTTGGAAGGTGGGACAGATGAAGCTTTCTTT. This codes for CASSLEGGTDEAFF.

This chain links TRBV11-2 with TRBJ2-7; 12 bases match TRBD1. Germline-derived CDR1 and CDR2 are SGHAT and FQNNGV. CDR3 length: 16 amino acids. J gave up 7 bases and V 1 base, and 8 bases lay outside the gene matches. Written as DNA, the CDR3 is TGTGCCAGCAGCTTAGCTTCGGGACAGGGGGCTGGAGAGCAGTACTTC. It specifies CASSLASGQGAGEQYF.

CDR3 region: CASRFRYGQGISYEQYF. CDR3 DNA sequence: TGTGCAAGTCGCTTCCGTTATGGACAGGGGATTTCCTACGAGCAGTACTTC. The genes are TRBV12-2 and TRBJ2-7; TRBD1 is the table's D call, not checked against the DNA. TRBV12-2 is classified as a pseudogene. The CDR3 extends over 17 amino acids.

V gene TRBV27 combines with J gene TRBJ1-1; D may be TRBD1 (5 bases). Germline lookup yields CDR1 MNHEY and CDR2 SMNVEV (reference sequence). The CDR3 consists of 15 residues. V dropped 7 bases and J dropped 4 bases, with 19 bases sitting between them. The CDR3 region has the DNA TGTGCCAGCAAATGGGGCGGGTCGGCGGGCACTGAAGCTTTCTTT. Translated, it gives CASKWGGSAGTEAFF.

The chain is built from TRBV19 and TRBJ2-3, with D unresolved. Trimming removed 3 bases from V and 2 bases from J, with 3 bases in between. Germline values: CDR1 LNHDA, CDR2 SQIVND (reference sequence). The CDR3 contains 12 residues. In DNA, the CDR3 is TGTGCCAGTAGTATCCCCACAGATACGCAGTATTTT. Its protein is CASSIPTDTQYF.

The V gene is TRBV2, the J gene TRBJ1-6, with 7 bases fitting TRBD1. With 4 bases clipped from V and 7 bases from J, the junction kept 7 bases outside the gene matches. CDR1 is SNHLY and CDR2 is FYNNEI in the germline V gene. There are 15 residues in the CDR3. The DNA for the CDR3 is TGTGCCAGCAGTGGACAGGGAAGTCTCAATTCACCCCTCCACTTT. Encoded protein: CASSGQGSLNSPLHF.

This chain uses TRBV27 with TRBJ2-1; TRBD1 might be the D (6 bases). Trimming left V 3 bases short and J 7 bases short, with 16 bases between. The CDR3 sequence is 15 residues long. Germline CDR1 reads MNHEY; CDR2 reads SMNVEV (reference sequence). This chain's CDR3 is CASSFLGQGKNEQFF. CDR3 sequence (DNA): TGTGCCAGCAGTTTCCTGGGGCAGGGGAAGAATGAGCAGTTCTTC.

The rearrangement links TRBV5-1 to TRBJ2-7; the match to TRBD1 covers 10 bases. This CDR3 is built from 15 residues. Germline loops: CDR1 SGHRS, CDR2 YFSETQ. J was trimmed by 4 bases and V by 4 bases; bases with no gene match: 8. The CDR3 sequence: CASSDFPGQGYEQYF. CDR3 coding DNA: TGCGCCAGCAGCGACTTCCCGGGACAGGGGTACGAGCAGTACTTC.

As DNA, the CDR3 is TGTGCTAGTGGTTCGCCCCGGACGTCAAGTCTCTATCAGCCCCAGCATTTT. Residues: CASGSPRTSSLYQPQHF. V gene TRBV12-5 combines with J gene TRBJ1-5; no firm D call. Trimming left V 4 bases short and J 5 bases short, with 21 bases between. The germline CDR1 and CDR2 sequences are LGHNT and FRNRAP. The CDR3 spans 17 residues.

V usage is TRBV30 and J usage is TRBJ2-7; D might be TRBD1 or TRBD2, each matching 6 bases. The V gene lost 0 bases and the J gene lost 0 bases, with 9 bases spanning the gap. Per the germline V gene, CDR1 is GTSNPN and CDR2 is SVGIG (reference sequence). CDR3 length: 14 amino acids. CDR3 bases: TGTGCCTGGAGTGTATGGGGGGCCTCCTACGAGCAGTACTTC. Amino acid sequence: CAWSVWGASYEQYF.

The rearrangement links TRBV2 to TRBJ1-6; 9 nucleotides agree with TRBD1. The germline CDR1 and CDR2 sequences are SNHLY and FYNNEI. J lost 0 bases, V lost 4 bases, and 1 base had no gene match. The CDR3 is 16 amino acids. CDR3 in amino acids: CASSGGQGSYNSPLHF. CDR3 in DNA: TGTGCCAGCAGTGGGGGACAGGGCTCCTATAATTCACCCCTCCACTTT.

The chain couples TRBV3-1 (or the pseudogene TRBV3-2) to TRBJ1-2; unclear D gene. The CDR3 has 13 residues. In germline, CDR1 is LGHDT, CDR2 YNNKEL (reference sequence). V was shortened by 3 bases and J by 0 bases, with 5 bases between the two germline ends. The CDR3 is CASSHGPNYGYTF. CDR3 DNA: TGTGCCAGCAGCCACGGGCCTAACTATGGCTACACCTTC.

The CDR3 reads CASSQTRFNGPQHF. The DNA of the CDR3 is TGTGCCAGCAGCCAAACAAGGTTTAATGGGCCCCAGCATTTT. This chain connects TRBV7-2 to TRBJ1-5; unclear D gene. Trimming took 5 bases from V and 9 from J, leaving 17 bases between them. This CDR3 has 14 residues. From germline, CDR1 is SGHTA and CDR2 FQGNSA.

This clone was picked up a small number of times. The rearrangement links TRBV18 to TRBJ1-1; 10 nucleotides agree with TRBD1. Germline V gene lookup returns CDR1 KGHSH and CDR2 LQKENI. V trimming: 6 bases; J trimming: 0 bases; junction bases outside the gene matches: 10. CDR3 size: 17 residues. The CDR3, as DNA: TGTGCCAGCTCCCGAATCGGGACAGGGGAAATGAACACTGAAGCTTTCTTT. Translation gives CASSRIGTGEMNTEAFF.

In this sample, this clone turned up once. The chain recombines TRBV28 with TRBJ1-4; no clear D. V was cut by 5 bases and J by 4 bases, with 5 bases left in between. The germline V gene encodes CDR1 MDHEN and CDR2 SYDVKM. This CDR3 has 12 residues. The CDR3 bases are TGTGCCAGCAGTGGACTTAATGAAAAACTGTTTTTT. This encodes CASSGLNEKLFF.